Each of the 3 T cell receptor beta chains below was sequenced from the same sample in a study of blood T cell repertoires in COVID-19. Produced via immunoSEQ multiplex PCR; TCRdb's table is partial and in-frame only. The sample has more than 110,000 clones, 87% seen once; the top ten hold more than 4%. The sample comprised peripheral blood. These receptors came from a woman in her forties with acute or convalescent COVID-19.

This chain links TRBV28 with TRBJ1-3; maybe TRBD1 (5 bases). In germline, CDR1 is MDHEN, CDR2 SYDVKM. Trimming took off 7 bases at V and 7 bases at J, with 11 bases between the two ends. The CDR3 runs 12 residues. Written as DNA, the CDR3 is TGTGCCAGCACCCGCAAGGGGAACACCATATATTTT. This translates into CASTRKGNTIYF. The variable domain in full, completed from reference TRBV28 and TRBJ1-3, reads DVKVTQSSRYLVKRTGEKVFLECVQDMDHENMFWYRQDPGLGLRLIYFSYDVKMKEKGDIPEGYSVSREKKERFSLILESASTNQTSMYLCASTRKGNTIYFGEGSWLTVV.

The genes are TRBV19 and TRBJ2-1; D is undetermined. The CDR3 has 15 amino acids. Per the germline V gene, CDR1 is LNHDA and CDR2 is SQIVND (reference sequence). Trimming pared 1 base from V and 2 bases from J, leaving 9 bases between. For the CDR3, the DNA is TGTGCCAGTAGTATAGCGGGTTTTCCCTACAATGAGCAGTTCTTC. Translating it yields CASSIAGFPYNEQFF.

The genes are TRBV28 and TRBJ2-1; 7 bases agree with TRBD2. CDR1 is MDHEN, CDR2 SYDVKM, per germline. The CDR3 is 13 residues long. The ends lost 3 bases at V and 9 bases at J; junction bases unmatched: 5. The CDR3 spells CASSFRGGSEQFF. The CDR3 bases are TGTGCCAGCAGTTTTCGGGGAGGGAGTGAGCAGTTCTTC.